Here is one TCR beta chain with its context. What it binds is unknown. In making TCR beta libraries, quantitative 5'-RACE with molecular barcodes was used. TCRdb called the 5' RACE reads again in MiXCR, with one record for every CDR3 protein. The sample lists just over 350,000 distinct CDR3 sequences, roughly 22% occurring once. This sample is drawn from a study of CD8 T cells in ankylosing spondylitis. Study outcomes and limitations: Clones that were linked to disease were CD8+ and were relatively rare in peripheral blood. Some motif variants were previously reported in reactive arthritis synovial fluid and blood. Ankylosing spondylitis blood appeared to be characterized by a TCR beta motif of about eight highly homologous variants.

This CDR3 region has 14 residues. The V end lost 5 bases, the J end lost 0 bases, and 10 bases lay between the germline ends. The specimen sequenced was blood, either unsorted or a sorted T cell fraction (not recorded which). This chain connects TRBV12-3 or TRBV12-4 to TRBJ1-1, with D unresolved. The sequence was obtained from a male donor with ankylosing spondylitis or in good health (not recorded which). The CDR3 loop is CASSSGGLNTEAFF. The CDR3, as DNA: TGTGCCAGCAGTAGCGGCGGGCTGAACACTGAAGCTTTCTTT.